The rows below give T cell receptor beta chains drawn from one sample of a study of radiation and T cells in renal cell carcinoma. TCRdb's copy holds only in-frame clones and misses some; the assay was immunoSEQ multiplex PCR. The table records about 95,000 clones, about 88% of them present only once. This specimen was blood, taken from a patient whose treatment included radiotherapy and nephrectomy. The receptors were sampled from a man aged 50-60 years with renal cell carcinoma. The CDR3 runs from the conserved cysteine through the conserved F or W. Each record gives: clone size, D gene, J gene, V gene, CDR3 protein, CDR3 DNA. D genes are given only for firm matches. Size is omitted from some rows. Given values are once, few, many or a class for expanded clones.

>.|.|TRBJ2-5|TRBV6-1
CASSYQVYGETQYF
TGTGCCAGCAGTTATCAGGTCTATGGCGAGACCCAGTACTTC
>.|TRBD2|TRBJ2-7|TRBV10-2
CASSEASGRAYEQYF
TGCGCCAGCAGTGAGGCTAGCGGGAGGGCCTACGAGCAGTACTTC
>.|.|TRBJ1-4|TRBV19
CASSTTWDGEKLFF
TGTGCCAGTAGTACGACATGGGACGGCGAAAAACTGTTTTTT
>medium-sized|TRBD1|TRBJ1-1|TRBV28
CASRYRGARAFF
TGTGCCAGCAGATACAGGGGGGCGCGAGCTTTCTTT
>few|TRBD2|TRBJ2-7|TRBV5-4
CASSSGTTISYEQYF
TGTGCCAGCAGCTCCGGGACTACTATCTCCTACGAGCAGTACTTC
>.|.|TRBJ2-7|TRBV19
CASSGGAKGTYEQYF
TGTGCCAGTAGTGGCGGGGCGAAAGGGACCTACGAGCAGTACTTC
>once|.|TRBJ2-1|TRBV18
CASSPSFTYREQFF
TGTGCCAGCTCGCCGTCTTTCACATATCGGGAGCAGTTCTTC
>few|.|TRBJ1-1|TRBV6-4
CASRRGQGDTEAFF
TGTGCCAGCAGGAGGGGACAAGGTGACACTGAAGCTTTCTTT
>.|.|TRBJ1-5|TRBV5-8
CASSVAGDQPQHF
TGTGCCAGCAGCGTGGCAGGGGACCAGCCCCAGCATTTT
>.|.|TRBJ2-2|TRBV4-3
CASSQARGRTNTGELFF
TGCGCCAGCAGCCAAGCTCGGGGACGGACGAACACCGGGGAGCTGTTTTTT
>.|.|TRBJ1-6|TRBV10-3
CAIGEASYNSPLHF
TGTGCCATCGGCGAGGCCTCCTATAATTCACCCCTCCACTTT
>few|.|TRBJ1-1|TRBV21-1
CASSKAQGENTEAFF
TGTGCCAGCAGCAAAGCGCAGGGGGAGAACACTGAAGCTTTCTTT
>.|TRBD2|TRBJ2-5|TRBV6-1
CASSEASGGTTQETQYF
TGTGCCAGCAGTGAAGCATCGGGCGGGACTACCCAAGAGACCCAGTACTTC
>.|TRBD2|TRBJ2-1|TRBV19
CASSPIAGGPYEQFF
TGTGCCAGTAGTCCAATAGCGGGAGGGCCTTATGAGCAGTTCTTC
>.|TRBD1|TRBJ2-3|TRBV10-3
CAISESGGFTDTQYF
TGTGCCATCAGTGAATCAGGGGGCTTCACAGATACGCAGTATTTT
>.|TRBD1|TRBJ2-2|TRBV7-2
CASSLLDRAAGELFF
TGTGCCAGCAGCTTACTAGACAGGGCGGCCGGGGAGCTGTTTTTT
>.|.|TRBJ2-2|TRBV5-5
CASSFWAREAGELFF
TGTGCCAGCAGCTTTTGGGCCAGGGAGGCCGGGGAGCTGTTTTTT
>.|.|TRBJ2-3|TRBV20-1
CSASIADTQYF
TGCAGTGCTAGTATCGCAGATACGCAGTATTTT
>.|TRBD2|TRBJ2-2|TRBV28
CASSLGLAGWINTGELFF
TGTGCCAGCAGTCTCGGACTAGCGGGATGGATAAACACCGGGGAGCTGTTTTTT
>.|.|TRBJ1-5|TRBV20-1
CSAESNQPQHF
TGCAGTGCAGAAAGCAATCAGCCCCAGCATTTT
>.|.|TRBJ1-4|TRBV18
CASSPVSLDEKLFF
TGTGCCAGCTCACCAGTTTCTCTAGATGAAAAACTGTTTTTT
>.|.|TRBJ2-3|TRBV5-4
CASSLYLDTQYF
TGTGCCAGCAGCTTGTATTTGGATACGCAGTATTTT
>.|.|TRBJ1-1|TRBV6-5
CASINGLTNTEAFF
TGTGCCAGCATCAACGGACTGACGAACACTGAAGCTTTCTTT
>.|TRBD1|TRBJ1-2|TRBV6-5
CASSRTGVDGYTF
TGTGCCAGCAGCCGGACAGGGGTCGATGGCTACACCTTC
>once|.|TRBJ2-5|TRBV5-1
CASSSGIQETQYF
TGCGCCAGCAGCTCAGGAATCCAAGAGACCCAGTACTTC
>.|.|TRBJ2-7|TRBV7-9
CASSSVSYEQYF
TGTGCCAGCAGCTCGGTCTCCTACGAGCAGTACTTC
>.|TRBD1|TRBJ2-4|TRBV15
CATSARQGPLKNIQYF
TGTGCCACCAGCGCCCGACAGGGCCCCTTGAAAAACATTCAGTACTTC
>.|TRBD1|TRBJ1-4|TRBV15
CATSRDWTGGEKLFF
TGTGCCACCAGCAGAGATTGGACAGGTGGGGAAAAACTGTTTTTT
>.|.|TRBJ1-3|TRBV7-8
CASSLIITLGGNTIYF
TGTGCCAGCAGCTTGATTATCACTCTCGGTGGAAACACCATATATTTT
>.|TRBD2|TRBJ2-3|TRBV28
CASSLWAGVTTDTQYF
TGTGCCAGCAGTTTATGGGCGGGGGTAACTACAGATACGCAGTATTTT
>.|TRBD1|TRBJ2-1|TRBV4-1
CASRPTWDSENNEQFF
TGCGCCAGCAGACCTACCTGGGACAGCGAGAACAATGAGCAGTTCTTC
>.|.|TRBJ2-3|TRBV7-2
CASSLAHRPTDTQYF
TGTGCCAGCAGCTTAGCGCATCGGCCAACAGATACGCAGTATTTT
>.|TRBD1|TRBJ2-5|TRBV7-9
CASSLGGQEETQYF
TGTGCCAGCAGCTTAGGGGGACAGGAGGAGACCCAGTACTTC
>.|.|TRBJ1-4|TRBV19
CASSGGDVTEKLFF
TGTGCCAGTAGCGGGGGAGATGTAACCGAAAAACTGTTTTTT
>.|.|TRBJ2-5|TRBV4-1
CASSRVLTGQETQYF
TGCGCCAGCAGCCGCGTCTTGACAGGTCAAGAGACCCAGTACTTC
>.|.|TRBJ2-7|TRBV19
CASSKSATGSYEQYF
TGTGCCAGTAGTAAAAGCGCGACCGGCTCCTACGAGCAGTACTTC
>.|TRBD1|TRBJ2-2|TRBV7-3
CASSPPWTGGPGELFF
TGTGCCAGCAGCCCGCCTTGGACAGGGGGTCCCGGGGAGCTGTTTTTT
>.|.|TRBJ2-7|TRBV7-2
CASSSFNEQYF
TGTGCCAGCAGCTCCTTCAACGAGCAGTACTTC
>.|TRBD1|TRBJ1-3|TRBV28
CASSSGGSTGNTIYF
TGTGCCAGCAGCTCAGGGGGATCGACTGGAAACACCATATATTTT
>.|.|TRBJ1-1|TRBV7-2
CASSLEAGAHTEAFF
TGTGCCAGCAGCTTAGAGGCGGGGGCCCACACTGAAGCTTTCTTT
>.|.|TRBJ2-7|TRBV5-1
CASSPTGNRYYEQYF
TGCGCCAGCAGCCCCACCGGGAACAGATACTACGAGCAGTACTTC
>.|.|TRBJ1-5|TRBV4-1
CASSQDWGSNQPQHF
TGCGCCAGCAGCCAAGATTGGGGTAGCAATCAGCCCCAGCATTTT
>.|.|TRBJ1-1|TRBV19
CASTYSRVINTEAFF
TGTGCCAGTACCTACTCCAGGGTGATCAACACTGAAGCTTTCTTT
>.|.|TRBJ2-3|TRBV6-6
CASRAAGNTDTQYF
TGTGCCAGCAGGGCCGCGGGAAACACAGATACGCAGTATTTT
>.|.|TRBJ2-5|TRBV2
CASKGTQSPETQYF
TGTGCCAGCAAGGGGACACAGTCTCCGGAGACCCAGTACTTC
>.|.|TRBJ2-3|TRBV9
CASSVEGARSDTQYF
TGTGCCAGCAGCGTAGAAGGGGCGCGGTCAGATACGCAGTATTTT